These T cell receptor beta chains were read from a single sample in a study of radiotherapy plus CTLA-4 blockade in lung cancer. The assay was immunoSEQ multiplex PCR, and TCRdb's table has in-frame clones only and misses some. The sample lists some 120,000 clones, around 84% occurring once. Sequencing used peripheral blood, obtained from a patient treated with radiotherapy plus ipilimumab. The receptors originated from a human donor with non-small cell lung cancer that progressed on radiotherapy plus ipilimumab. Some clones in this sample may be carry-over from other donors' samples. Both conserved end residues are part of each CDR3. A D gene is named only where the DNA matches it firmly. Only some rows state a clone size, as once, few, many or a class for expanded clones.

clone_size	v_call	j_call	d_call	cdr3_aa	cdr3_nt
NA	TRBV5-1	TRBJ2-3	NA	CASSLEGTTDTQYF	TGCGCCAGCAGCTTGGAAGGGACTACAGATACGCAGTATTTT
NA	TRBV29-1	TRBJ1-4	NA	CSVRTAGEKLFF	TGCAGCGTTAGGACCGCGGGCGAAAAACTGTTTTTT
NA	TRBV7-9	TRBJ1-4	TRBD1	CASSSTGARNEKLFF	TGTGCCAGCAGCTCCACAGGGGCTCGTAATGAAAAACTGTTTTTT
NA	TRBV6-4	TRBJ1-4	NA	CASSDGRTDGEKLFF	TGTGCCAGCAGTGACGGACGCACGGACGGTGAAAAACTGTTTTTT
once	TRBV5-6	TRBJ2-1	TRBD1	CASRSSRQGIYNEQFF	TGTGCCAGCAGATCTAGCCGACAGGGCATTTACAATGAGCAGTTCTTC
NA	TRBV5-1	TRBJ1-2	NA	CASSLSIRGYGYTF	TGCGCCAGCAGCTTAAGCATTCGGGGCTATGGCTACACCTTC
NA	TRBV5-1	TRBJ1-2	NA	CASSLTGEVDYGYTF	TGCGCCAGCAGCTTGACGGGGGAGGTGGACTATGGCTACACCTTC
NA	TRBV10-3	TRBJ2-4	TRBD2	CAISGGAGGLTEAKNIQYF	TGTGCCATCAGTGGGGGCGCGGGGGGCCTTACCGAAGCCAAAAACATTCAGTACTTC
few	TRBV5-1	TRBJ2-3	NA	CASGVQGNTDTQYF	TGCGCCAGCGGAGTCCAGGGGAACACAGATACGCAGTATTTT
NA	TRBV4-3	TRBJ2-5	TRBD2	CASSPGTSGGPWETQYF	TGCGCCAGCAGCCCCGGGACTAGCGGGGGCCCTTGGGAGACCCAGTACTTC
NA	TRBV18	TRBJ1-2	TRBD1	CASRGGTGAIYGYTF	TGTGCCAGCCGCGGCGGGACAGGGGCGATCTATGGCTACACCTTC
once	TRBV6-5	TRBJ2-7	TRBD1	CASSSSGTGAGEQYF	TGTGCCAGCAGTTCATCCGGGACAGGGGCCGGCGAGCAGTACTTC
NA	TRBV4-2	TRBJ1-2	NA	CASSQGTVNYGYTF	TGTGCCAGCAGCCAAGGGACAGTCAACTATGGCTACACCTTC
NA	TRBV19	TRBJ2-2	NA	CASSIKLPNTGELFF	TGTGCCAGTAGTATCAAGCTACCGAACACCGGGGAGCTGTTTTTT
NA	TRBV7-2	TRBJ1-2	TRBD1	CASSLEGGRTYGYTF	TGTGCCAGCAGCTTAGAAGGGGGCAGGACCTATGGCTACACCTTC
NA	TRBV11-3	TRBJ2-5	TRBD1	CASSPGGGTGGNQYF	TGTGCCAGCAGCCCGGGGGGCGGGACAGGGGGTAACCAGTACTTC
NA	TRBV27	TRBJ1-2	TRBD1	CASRRNNQGADGYTF	TGTGCCAGCAGAAGGAACAATCAGGGGGCGGATGGCTACACCTTC
once	TRBV6-5	TRBJ2-5	NA	CASSYSIRSLETQYF	TGTGCCAGCAGTTACTCGATAAGGTCTTTAGAGACCCAGTACTTC
NA	TRBV9	TRBJ2-3	NA	CASSPPGRGFTDTQYF	TGTGCCAGCAGCCCACCGGGAAGGGGATTCACAGATACGCAGTATTTT
once	TRBV4-3	TRBJ2-7	TRBD1	CASSHSGTGPYEQYF	TGCGCCAGCAGCCATTCCGGGACAGGACCCTACGAGCAGTACTTC
few	TRBV7-2	TRBJ2-3	TRBD2	CASSPGTSSNTQYF	TGTGCCAGCAGCCCCGGGACTAGTTCCAATACGCAGTATTTT